These T cell receptor beta chains were read from a single sample in a study of cytomegalovirus exposure and HLA in healthy donors. Measured with immunoSEQ multiplex PCR; TCRdb has only the in-frame clones, and not every one. Of 63,000 or so clones listed, roughly 72% are singletons. Specimen: PBMCs. Receptor source: a woman aged 25 to 39 in good health and CMV-seropositive. Both conserved end residues are part of each CDR3. Fields, in order: clone size, J gene, V gene, D gene, CDR3 DNA, CDR3 protein. D genes are given only for firm matches. Clone size is not always given. Where it is, it says once, few, many or a class for expanded clones.

clone_size: few; j_call: TRBJ2-4; v_call: TRBV29-1; d_call: TRBD2; cdr3_nt: TGCAGCGCCCGAGGGGACTATGGCATTCAGTACTTC; cdr3_aa: CSARGDYGIQYF
clone_size: few; j_call: TRBJ2-1; v_call: TRBV7-2; d_call: TRBD1; cdr3_nt: TGTGCCAGCAGCCGCGGACAGGGGGCAAGCAATGAGCAGTTCTTC; cdr3_aa: CASSRGQGASNEQFF
clone_size: NA; j_call: TRBJ2-6; v_call: TRBV30; d_call: NA; cdr3_nt: TGTGCCTGGAGTCTCGGGGGATCTGGGGCCAACGTCCTGACTTTC; cdr3_aa: CAWSLGGSGANVLTF
clone_size: NA; j_call: TRBJ2-3; v_call: TRBV7-9; d_call: NA; cdr3_nt: TGTGCCAGCAGCTTAGTCGGTAGCGGATACACAGATACGCAGTATTTT; cdr3_aa: CASSLVGSGYTDTQYF
clone_size: NA; j_call: TRBJ1-2; v_call: TRBV7-9; d_call: TRBD1; cdr3_nt: TGTGCCAGCAGCTTAGGGGACAGGGGGCGCGGTGGCTACACCTTC; cdr3_aa: CASSLGDRGRGGYTF
clone_size: NA; j_call: TRBJ1-2; v_call: TRBV2; d_call: NA; cdr3_nt: TGTGCCAGCAGTGAGTCGGGGCGGGGAGGAGGCTACACCTTC; cdr3_aa: CASSESGRGGGYTF
clone_size: NA; j_call: TRBJ2-3; v_call: TRBV5-4; d_call: NA; cdr3_nt: TGTGCCAGCAGCTCCTGGAGGGGACCGTCCCAAGCGATCGGTACGCAGTATTTT; cdr3_aa: CASSSWRGPSQAIGTQYF
clone_size: NA; j_call: TRBJ2-7; v_call: TRBV7-9; d_call: TRBD2; cdr3_nt: TGTGCCAGCAGACCCCAGCCGGGACTAGCAGGCGAGCAGTACTTC; cdr3_aa: CASRPQPGLAGEQYF
clone_size: NA; j_call: TRBJ2-3; v_call: TRBV7-9; d_call: TRBD1; cdr3_nt: TGTGCCAGCAGCTGGGGACAGACTAGCACAGATACGCAGTATTTT; cdr3_aa: CASSWGQTSTDTQYF
clone_size: NA; j_call: TRBJ1-5; v_call: TRBV30; d_call: NA; cdr3_nt: TGTGCCTGGAGTGTACGGGATACGGGGCCCCAGCATTTT; cdr3_aa: CAWSVRDTGPQHF
clone_size: NA; j_call: TRBJ2-2; v_call: TRBV4-3; d_call: NA; cdr3_nt: TGCGCCAGCAGCCAAGCAAGACAGTTGAACACCGGGGAGCTGTTTTTT; cdr3_aa: CASSQARQLNTGELFF
clone_size: NA; j_call: TRBJ2-1; v_call: TRBV15; d_call: NA; cdr3_nt: TGTGCCACCAGCAGAGATTCCAGCGGCGAGCAGTTCTTC; cdr3_aa: CATSRDSSGEQFF
clone_size: NA; j_call: TRBJ2-1; v_call: TRBV5-1; d_call: TRBD2; cdr3_nt: TGCGCCAGCAGCCCTACATTGACTAGCGGGAGAAATGAGCAGTTCTTC; cdr3_aa: CASSPTLTSGRNEQFF
clone_size: NA; j_call: TRBJ2-5; v_call: TRBV2; d_call: NA; cdr3_nt: TGTGCCAGCAGTGACCTAGGTAGCGGCGTACAAGAGACCCAGTACTTC; cdr3_aa: CASSDLGSGVQETQYF
clone_size: NA; j_call: TRBJ1-2; v_call: TRBV30; d_call: TRBD1; cdr3_nt: TGTGCCTGGAGTGCCCTTGGACAGGGGGCGATTGGCTACACCTTC; cdr3_aa: CAWSALGQGAIGYTF
clone_size: NA; j_call: TRBJ2-7; v_call: TRBV28; d_call: NA; cdr3_nt: TGTGCCAGCAGTACAGGAGACTCCTACGAGCAGTACTTC; cdr3_aa: CASSTGDSYEQYF
clone_size: NA; j_call: TRBJ1-1; v_call: TRBV5-1; d_call: NA; cdr3_nt: TGCGCCAGCAGCTCGTCCCTGACAGCGAACACTGAAGCTTTCTTT; cdr3_aa: CASSSSLTANTEAFF
clone_size: NA; j_call: TRBJ1-3; v_call: TRBV5-6; d_call: TRBD1; cdr3_nt: TGTGCCAGCAGCCTACTACAGGGGTTTGGAAACACCATATATTTT; cdr3_aa: CASSLLQGFGNTIYF
clone_size: once; j_call: TRBJ1-2; v_call: TRBV5-4; d_call: NA; cdr3_nt: TGTGCCAGCAGCTTGGAGCGGGTCGGCTACACCTTC; cdr3_aa: CASSLERVGYTF
clone_size: NA; j_call: TRBJ2-7; v_call: TRBV27; d_call: TRBD2; cdr3_nt: TGTGCCGTTCGGGCCCTGAGGCTAGCGGGAGGAGGAGAGTACTTC; cdr3_aa: CAVRALRLAGGGEYF
clone_size: few; j_call: TRBJ2-1; v_call: TRBV10-3; d_call: TRBD1; cdr3_nt: TGTGCCATCACCGACCGGGACAGACCCTACAATGAGCAGTTCTTC; cdr3_aa: CAITDRDRPYNEQFF
clone_size: NA; j_call: TRBJ2-1; v_call: TRBV29-1; d_call: NA; cdr3_nt: TGCAGCGTTGGACGGACGGGAAACTCCTACAATGAGCAGTTCTTC; cdr3_aa: CSVGRTGNSYNEQFF
clone_size: NA; j_call: TRBJ2-7; v_call: TRBV20-1; d_call: TRBD2; cdr3_nt: TGCAGTGTCGGGAGGGAATACGAGCAGTACTTC; cdr3_aa: CSVGREYEQYF
clone_size: NA; j_call: TRBJ1-2; v_call: TRBV9; d_call: TRBD1; cdr3_nt: TGTGCCAGCAGCCCCCGGGACAGGAGAAGGAATGGCTACACCTTC; cdr3_aa: CASSPRDRRRNGYTF
clone_size: NA; j_call: TRBJ2-7; v_call: TRBV11-2; d_call: NA; cdr3_nt: TGTGCCAGCAGCTTCCTACAGGAATCCCCAACCTACGAGCAGTACTTC; cdr3_aa: CASSFLQESPTYEQYF
clone_size: NA; j_call: TRBJ1-1; v_call: TRBV7-9; d_call: NA; cdr3_nt: TGTGCCAGCAGCTTAGCGACAGCAAAGTACACTGAAGCTTTCTTT; cdr3_aa: CASSLATAKYTEAFF
clone_size: NA; j_call: TRBJ2-1; v_call: TRBV15; d_call: NA; cdr3_nt: TGTGCCACCAGCCTTCCGGGGGATTGGAATGAGCAGTTCTTC; cdr3_aa: CATSLPGDWNEQFF
clone_size: NA; j_call: TRBJ1-1; v_call: TRBV2; d_call: TRBD1; cdr3_nt: TGTGCCAGCAGTGTCCCGGGACAGGGATACAACACTGAAGCTTTCTTT; cdr3_aa: CASSVPGQGYNTEAFF
clone_size: few; j_call: TRBJ1-4; v_call: TRBV5-1; d_call: TRBD1; cdr3_nt: TGCGCCAGCAGCCCAGGGACAGGTCGGGGTGAAAAACTGTTTTTT; cdr3_aa: CASSPGTGRGEKLFF
clone_size: NA; j_call: TRBJ1-4; v_call: TRBV19; d_call: TRBD1; cdr3_nt: TGTGCCAGTAGTGAGACAGGGTGGGAAAAACTGTTTTTT; cdr3_aa: CASSETGWEKLFF
clone_size: NA; j_call: TRBJ1-2; v_call: TRBV28; d_call: TRBD1; cdr3_nt: TGTGCCAGCAGCCAGGGACAGACACACTATGGCTACACCTTC; cdr3_aa: CASSQGQTHYGYTF
clone_size: once; j_call: TRBJ1-1; v_call: TRBV29-1; d_call: NA; cdr3_nt: TGCAGCGTTGTAAGGGGGAACACTGAAGCTTTCTTT; cdr3_aa: CSVVRGNTEAFF
clone_size: NA; j_call: TRBJ2-7; v_call: TRBV14; d_call: NA; cdr3_nt: TGTGCCAGCAGCCAAGATTTGGGGGGTATAGAGGACGAGCAGTACTTC; cdr3_aa: CASSQDLGGIEDEQYF